These T cell receptor beta chains were read from a single sample in a study of cytomegalovirus exposure and HLA in healthy donors. Clones were sequenced by immunoSEQ multiplex PCR, and TCRdb holds only the in-frame ones, with some missing. The specimen's table records over 150,000 clones. The sequenced sample was PBMCs. These receptors all come from a boy aged 5-17 years in good health and CMV-seronegative. CDR3s include the opening cysteine and the closing phenylalanine or tryptophan. Each record gives: CDR3 DNA, CDR3 protein, D gene, J gene, V gene. D genes are given only for firm matches.

TGTGCCAGCAGTGAGACAGGGGGCTCTGGAAACACCATATATTTT | CASSETGGSGNTIYF | TRBD1 | TRBJ1-3 | TRBV6-1
TGTGCCAGTAGTATAATGTCTGGGGGGGACTATGGCTACACCTTC | CASSIMSGGDYGYTF | NA | TRBJ1-2 | TRBV19
TGTGCCAGCAGCACCAGAAAACAGGGGTCGCACTATGGCTACACCTTC | CASSTRKQGSHYGYTF | TRBD1 | TRBJ1-2 | TRBV5-4
TGTGCCAGCAGAAAGCCGGGACAGGGTTATTCACCCCTCCACTTT | CASRKPGQGYSPLHF | TRBD1 | TRBJ1-6 | TRBV11-2
TGTGCCAGTAGAGGGGCAGGCAGCTCTGGGGCCAACGTCCTGACTTTC | CASRGAGSSGANVLTF | NA | TRBJ2-6 | TRBV19
TGCGCCAGCAGCCAAGAGTCCAACACAGATACGCAGTATTTT | CASSQESNTDTQYF | NA | TRBJ2-3 | TRBV4-1
TGTGCCTGGAGTAGTGGGTCAGGCGAGCAGTACTTC | CAWSSGSGEQYF | NA | TRBJ2-7 | TRBV30
TGTGCCAGCAGTCCGGGGACAGGGGGCTTCGGCTTCGAGCAGTACTTC | CASSPGTGGFGFEQYF | TRBD1 | TRBJ2-7 | TRBV2
TGTGCCAGCAGTTCCAGACAGTTTTACGAGCAGTACTTC | CASSSRQFYEQYF | NA | TRBJ2-7 | TRBV28
TGTGCCATCAGTATCGGAGCAGATACGCAGTATTTT | CAISIGADTQYF | NA | TRBJ2-3 | TRBV10-3
TGTGCCAGCAGGGAACTAGACACCCGCGGGGCTTTCTTT | CASRELDTRGAFF | NA | TRBJ1-1 | TRBV2
TGTGCCAGCAGCTTAGGCCTGGACCGGACAGGTTTCTTGAACACCATATATTTT | CASSLGLDRTGFLNTIYF | TRBD1 | TRBJ1-3 | TRBV13
TGTGCCAGCAGTTACCTTCCGGGGTCTAAGGACACTGAAGCTTTCTTT | CASSYLPGSKDTEAFF | NA | TRBJ1-1 | TRBV6-5
TGCGCCAGCAGCCAGGCTAGCGGGCGTAACACCGGGGAGCTGTTTTTT | CASSQASGRNTGELFF | TRBD2 | TRBJ2-2 | TRBV4-1
TGTGCCAGCAGCATTAAAGGGGGATCGTCCTACGAGCAGTACTTC | CASSIKGGSSYEQYF | NA | TRBJ2-7 | TRBV6-6
TGTGCCAGTAGAGGGGTACTCTATGGCTACACCTTC | CASRGVLYGYTF | NA | TRBJ1-2 | TRBV19
TGTGCCAGCAGCGTGGCAGGAAGCTCTGGAAACACCATATATTTT | CASSVAGSSGNTIYF | NA | TRBJ1-3 | TRBV9
TGTGCCAGCAGTTACTCTAGGGGCCGCCTCTACGAGCAGTACTTC | CASSYSRGRLYEQYF | NA | TRBJ2-7 | TRBV6-5
TGTGCCAGCAGTTTACAGGGGCAGGGGATGAACACTGAAGCTTTCTTT | CASSLQGQGMNTEAFF | NA | TRBJ1-1 | TRBV27
TGTGCCAGCAGTTACTCCGGACTAGCGGGGGGGAACGAGCAGTTCTTC | CASSYSGLAGGNEQFF | TRBD2 | TRBJ2-1 | TRBV6-5
TGTGCCAGCAGCTTAGATAGCGGGGGGACGAACACCGGGGAGCTGTTTTTT | CASSLDSGGTNTGELFF | TRBD2 | TRBJ2-2 | TRBV11-3
TGTGCCAGCAGCCTCCTTCCCTCAGGGGTTACTGAAGCTTTCTTT | CASSLLPSGVTEAFF | NA | TRBJ1-1 | TRBV11-2
TGTGCCAGCAGCAAAGGCAGCTACGAGCAGTACTTC | CASSKGSYEQYF | NA | TRBJ2-7 | TRBV21-1
TGCGCCAGCGGGAGTCCGGGGGATTTAGCAGATACGCAGTATTTT | CASGSPGDLADTQYF | NA | TRBJ2-3 | TRBV4-3